This T cell receptor (beta chain) originates from a study of T cell responses to AZD1222 COVID-19 vaccine. With respect to this clone: Antigen: not known.

Method: immunoSEQ multiplex PCR; TCRdb's copy keeps in-frame clones and lacks some. The table shows 160,000 or so clones, with about 89% occurring only once. V trimming: 1 base; J trimming: 10 bases; junction bases outside the gene matches: 6. The CDR3 has 15 residues. CDR1 is SGHTA and CDR2 is FQGNSA in the germline V gene. Regarding the study as a whole: Rises in breadth and depth of Spike-specific TCRs came after two AZD1222 doses.

V usage is TRBV7-2 and J usage is TRBJ1-6; TRBD1 matches 8 bases. The receptor was derived from an adult who received the AZD1222 COVID-19 vaccine. The specimen comprised peripheral blood, sampled 28 days after the second AZD1222 dose. CDR3 nucleotides: TGTGCCAGCAGCTTAGTTCAGGGGGCAGGGTCACCCCTCCACTTT. Its translation: CASSLVQGAGSPLHF.